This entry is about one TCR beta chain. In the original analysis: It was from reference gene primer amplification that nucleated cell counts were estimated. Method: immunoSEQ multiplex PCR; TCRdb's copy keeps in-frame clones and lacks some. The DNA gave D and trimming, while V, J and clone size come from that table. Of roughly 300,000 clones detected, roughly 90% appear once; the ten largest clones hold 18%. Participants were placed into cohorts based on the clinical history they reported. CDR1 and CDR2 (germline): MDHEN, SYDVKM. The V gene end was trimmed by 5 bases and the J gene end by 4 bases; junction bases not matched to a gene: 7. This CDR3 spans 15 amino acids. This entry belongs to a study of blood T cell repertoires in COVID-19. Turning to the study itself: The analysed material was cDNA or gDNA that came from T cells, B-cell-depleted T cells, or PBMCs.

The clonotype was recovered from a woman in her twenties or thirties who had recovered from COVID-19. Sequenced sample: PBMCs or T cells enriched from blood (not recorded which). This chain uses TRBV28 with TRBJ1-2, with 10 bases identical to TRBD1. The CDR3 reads CASSSRDRGSYGYTF. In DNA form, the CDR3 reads TGTGCCAGCAGTAGCCGGGACAGGGGTAGCTATGGCTACACCTTC.